The 14 T cell receptor beta chains reported below all come from one sample, sequenced in a study of T cell repertoires and HLA-DP antigens. These receptors have no identified antigens. The protocol was immunoSEQ multiplex PCR, while the TCRdb copy is restricted to in-frame clones and leaves out a portion. The repertoire includes some 89,000 clones, approximately 89% of them detected once, and around 1.7% sits in the top ten. Material: CD4+ T cells from PBMCs. The receptors derive from a middle-aged man in good health and CMV-seronegative.

V is TRBV19 and J is TRBJ2-1; D is possibly TRBD2 (7 bases). The V and J ends lost 1 base and 8 bases respectively, with 9 bases between them. The germline CDR1 and CDR2 sequences are LNHDA and SQIVND (reference sequence). The CDR3 is 13 residues long. The CDR3, as DNA: TGTGCCAGTAGTATAGGGGGGGGCGATGAGCAGTTCTTC. Translated, it gives CASSIGGGDEQFF.

This clone occurred a few times. The chain combines TRBV5-1 with TRBJ2-5, with 11 positions matching TRBD2. The CDR3 extends over 15 amino acids. J gave up 4 bases and V 5 bases, and 7 bases lay outside the gene matches. In germline, CDR1 is SGHRS, CDR2 YFSETQ. The DNA of the CDR3 is TGCGCCAGCAGTGGGACTAGCGGTCTGGGAGAGACCCAGTACTTC. Residues: CASSGTSGLGETQYF.

The chain joins TRBV29-1 to TRBJ2-3; D assignment may be TRBD1 or TRBD2 (5 bases each). The CDR3 is 14 amino acids. CDR1 and CDR2 (germline): SQVTM, ANQGSEA. V was pared by 4 bases and J by 2 bases, with 13 bases between. The CDR3 region is CSVGRGLFTDTQYF. In DNA, the CDR3 is TGCAGCGTTGGCCGGGGCCTTTTCACAGATACGCAGTATTTT.

V is TRBV18 and J is TRBJ2-7, with 8 bases identical to TRBD1. Germline CDR1 is KGHSH and CDR2 is LQKENI. This CDR3 is 15 amino acids long. J gave up 3 bases and V 5 bases, and 9 bases lay outside the gene matches. CDR3 DNA: TGTGCCAGCTCAGTATACGGACAGGGAATCTACGAGCAGTACTTC. This gives the protein CASSVYGQGIYEQYF.

Note on this clone: The sample holds other DNA sequences that translate to the same CDR3. The CDR3 loop reads CAISEGGFSYNEQFF. Written as DNA, the CDR3 is TGTGCCATCAGCGAAGGCGGCTTCTCCTACAATGAGCAGTTCTTC. The chain joins TRBV10-3 to TRBJ2-1; D gene uncertain. This CDR3 contains 15 residues. V dropped 6 bases and J dropped 0 bases, with 12 bases sitting between them. Germline V gives CDR1 ENHRY, CDR2 SYGVKD.

The chain is built from TRBV28 and TRBJ1-2, with 7 bases identical to TRBD1. Trimming took 6 bases from V and 7 from J; bases not matched to a gene: 8. CDR1 MDHEN and CDR2 SYDVKM come from the germline V gene. This CDR3 has 13 residues. Written as DNA, the CDR3 is TGTGCCAGCAGCGACGACAGGGTTCGTGGCTACACCTTC. It codes for CASSDDRVRGYTF.

The genes are TRBV15 and TRBJ2-7; 8 positions match TRBD2. The germline V gene has CDR1 LNHNV and CDR2 YYDKDF (reference sequence). This CDR3 has 16 amino acids. With 1 base clipped from V and 3 bases from J, the junction kept 8 bases outside the gene matches. The CDR3 sequence is CATSRGKNGRGYEQYF. The CDR3 coding sequence is TGTGCCACCAGCAGAGGAAAGAACGGGAGGGGCTACGAGCAGTACTTC.

This chain uses TRBV5-8 with TRBJ1-1; possible D gene TRBD1, 6 bases. V was trimmed by 3 bases and J by 1 base, leaving 13 bases between them. The germline gives CDR1 SGHTS, CDR2 YDEGEE. There are 15 residues in the CDR3. CDR3 nucleotide sequence: TGTGCCAGCAGCTCGAGACAGGCGTCGAACACTGAAGCTTTCTTT. Protein product: CASSSRQASNTEAFF.

This clone showed up many times. The gene calls are TRBV4-1 and TRBJ1-1, with D possibly TRBD1 on 5 matching bases. The V end was cut by 2 bases, the J end by 1 base, with 11 bases between. The CDR3 runs to 15 residues. The V gene's germline CDR1 is MGHRA and CDR2 YSYEKL. In DNA form, the CDR3 reads TGCGCCAGCAGCCAACCCCGAAGGGGGAACACTGAAGCTTTCTTT. Translating it yields CASSQPRRGNTEAFF.

This rearrangement joins TRBV19 to TRBJ1-1; D possibly corresponds to TRBD1 (6 bases). The CDR3 contains 12 residues. Trimming took off 5 bases at V and 8 bases at J, with 12 bases between the two ends. The germline CDR1 and CDR2 sequences are LNHDA and SQIVND (reference sequence). The DNA of the CDR3 is TGTGCCAGTAGTGCGCAGGGGACCGAAGCTTTCTTT. Translating gives CASSAQGTEAFF. The full variable domain, completed using reference TRBV19 and TRBJ1-1, is DGGITQSPKYLFRKEGQNVTLSCEQNLNHDAMYWYRQDPGQGLRLIYYSQIVNDFQKGDIAEGYSVSREKKESFPLTVTSAQKNPTAFYLCASSAQGTEAFFGQGTRLTVV.

The gene calls are TRBV4-2 and TRBJ2-7, with D possibly called TRBD1 or TRBD2 (5 bases each). This CDR3 contains 14 residues. Germline loops: CDR1 LGHNA, CDR2 YNFKEQ. Trimming stripped 0 bases from V and 7 bases from J, with 13 bases between. In nucleotides, the CDR3 is TGTGCCAGCAGCCAAGACGAGGGGCTGGGGGAGCAGTACTTC. It specifies CASSQDEGLGEQYF.

The chain links TRBV7-3 to TRBJ1-2, with 9 positions matching TRBD1. V shed 2 bases and J 1 base; nucleotides not matched to a gene: 5. The germline V gene encodes CDR1 SGHTA and CDR2 FQGTGA. The CDR3 length is 16 residues. The CDR3, as DNA: TGTGCCAGCAGCTTAGATGGGACAGGGAATAACTATGGCTACACCTTC. It codes for CASSLDGTGNNYGYTF.

The V and J genes are TRBV7-3 and TRBJ2-1; 7 nucleotides match TRBD1. V was pared by 1 base and J by 9 bases, with 3 bases of the junction left unmatched. From germline, CDR1 is SGHTA and CDR2 FQGTGA. The CDR3 is made up of 13 amino acids. The CDR3 spells CASSLRPGGEQFF. The CDR3 region has the DNA TGTGCCAGCAGCTTAAGGCCAGGGGGTGAGCAGTTCTTC. The whole variable domain, filled in from reference TRBV7-3 and TRBJ2-1, reads GAGVSQTPSNKVTEKGKYVELRCDPISGHTALYWYRQSLGQGPEFLIYFQGTGAADDSGLPNDRFFAVRPEGSVSTLKIQRTERGDSAVYLCASSLRPGGEQFFGPGTRLTVL.

This clone has just a few counts. This chain joins TRBV2 and TRBJ1-6; 8 bases align to TRBD1. Looked up from germline, CDR1 is SNHLY and CDR2 is FYNNEI. This CDR3 comprises 15 residues. V shed 6 bases, J shed 9 bases, and the junction held 10 bases outside the gene matches. The CDR3, as DNA: TGTGCCAGCAGACCTCAGGGGGCAAGGACTTCACCCCTCCACTTT. Translation gives CASRPQGARTSPLHF.